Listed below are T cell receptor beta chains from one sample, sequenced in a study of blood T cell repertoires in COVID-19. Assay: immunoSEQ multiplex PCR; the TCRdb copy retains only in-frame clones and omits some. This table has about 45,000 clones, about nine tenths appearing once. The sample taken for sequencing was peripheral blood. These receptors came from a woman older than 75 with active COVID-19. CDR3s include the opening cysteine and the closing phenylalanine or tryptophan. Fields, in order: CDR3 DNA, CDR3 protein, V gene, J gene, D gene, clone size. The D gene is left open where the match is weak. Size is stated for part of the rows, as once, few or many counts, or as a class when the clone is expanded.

cdr3_nt: TGTGCCAGTACAGGGGTTCTTGGGGCCAACGTCCTGACTTTC
cdr3_aa: CASTGVLGANVLTF
v_call: TRBV2
j_call: TRBJ2-6
d_call: TRBD1
clone_size: -

cdr3_nt: TGTGCCAGCAGTTGGGGCAGGATGAACACTGAAGCTTTCTTT
cdr3_aa: CASSWGRMNTEAFF
v_call: TRBV6-6
j_call: TRBJ1-1
d_call: -
clone_size: few

cdr3_nt: TGTGCCAGCAGTCTCCTACAGGGGGCTAGAGGCTACACCTTC
cdr3_aa: CASSLLQGARGYTF
v_call: TRBV28
j_call: TRBJ1-2
d_call: TRBD1
clone_size: -

cdr3_nt: TGCAGCGTGGGACAGGGCAGGGAAAAACTGTTTTTT
cdr3_aa: CSVGQGREKLFF
v_call: TRBV29-1
j_call: TRBJ1-4
d_call: TRBD1
clone_size: -

cdr3_nt: TGTGCCAGCAGCCCAACGACAGGGACGCTCTATGGCTACACCTTC
cdr3_aa: CASSPTTGTLYGYTF
v_call: TRBV14
j_call: TRBJ1-2
d_call: TRBD1
clone_size: -

cdr3_nt: TGTGCCAGTAAGGCGGGGGGCGCAGATACGCAGTATTTT
cdr3_aa: CASKAGGADTQYF
v_call: TRBV19
j_call: TRBJ2-3
d_call: TRBD2
clone_size: -

cdr3_nt: TGTGCCAGCAGCTCATCCCGAGCCACAGATACGCAGTATTTT
cdr3_aa: CASSSSRATDTQYF
v_call: TRBV7-2
j_call: TRBJ2-3
d_call: -
clone_size: once

cdr3_nt: TGTGCCTGGAGTCCTGACAGGGCCTCTGGAAACACCATATATTTT
cdr3_aa: CAWSPDRASGNTIYF
v_call: TRBV30
j_call: TRBJ1-3
d_call: TRBD1
clone_size: -

cdr3_nt: TGTGCCAGCAGCTTGAGTCAGGGGGTGGGGGAGCAGTACTTC
cdr3_aa: CASSLSQGVGEQYF
v_call: TRBV5-4
j_call: TRBJ2-7
d_call: TRBD1
clone_size: -

cdr3_nt: TGTGCCAGCAGCCGACAGGGTACGGGCACTGAAGCTTTCTTT
cdr3_aa: CASSRQGTGTEAFF
v_call: TRBV14
j_call: TRBJ1-1
d_call: TRBD1
clone_size: -

cdr3_nt: TGCGCCAGCAGCCAAGATTTGGCTAGCGGGGGGGCAGAGACCCAGTACTTC
cdr3_aa: CASSQDLASGGAETQYF
v_call: TRBV4-3
j_call: TRBJ2-5
d_call: TRBD2
clone_size: -

cdr3_nt: TGTGCCAGCAGCCAAGACTCTCATGCGCAGTATTTT
cdr3_aa: CASSQDSHAQYF
v_call: TRBV7-9
j_call: TRBJ2-3
d_call: -
clone_size: -